One sample yielded the 26 T cell receptor beta chains listed below, sequenced in a study of low-dose radiotherapy and immunotherapy resistance in tumors. Gene-specific TRAV and TRBV primers were used for first-strand cDNA, covering alpha and beta chains. TCR amplification ran 20 PCR cycles using constant-region and V-primer adapter primers. TCRdb analysed the reads with MiXCR anew, one entry per CDR3 protein. Counted here are some 7,100 distinct CDR3 sequences, roughly half occurring once; the ten biggest clones make up approximately 12%. The source is a human donor with advanced metastatic prostate, ovarian, gallbladder or colorectal cancer (not recorded which). This table probably holds off-target reads from a library built for another chain.

This chain links TRBV6-6 with TRBJ2-5; TRBD2 aligns across 7 bases. Germline CDR1 reads MNHNY; CDR2 reads SVGAGI (reference sequence). The CDR3 consists of 13 residues. The trim removed 2 bases at V and 5 bases at J, leaving 2 bases unmatched. The CDR3 DNA sequence: TGTGCCAGCAGTTACCGGGGGGTGGAGACCCAGTACTTC. Its protein product is CASSYRGVETQYF.

V is TRBV7-9 and J is TRBJ2-7; no reliable D call. The germline V gene encodes CDR1 SEHNR and CDR2 FQNEAQ (reference sequence). V gave up 1 base and J gave up 4 bases, with 8 bases separating them. This CDR3 contains 13 residues. CDR3 sequence (DNA): TGTGCCAGCAGCTTAGATGGGGTATACGAGCAGTACTTC. It specifies CASSLDGVYEQYF.

This clonotype appeared a few times. V usage is TRBV9 and J usage is TRBJ2-1; the match to TRBD2 covers 11 bases. Germline V gives CDR1 SGDLS, CDR2 YYNGEE. The CDR3 is 15 amino acids. The V gene end was trimmed by 3 bases and the J gene end by 3 bases; junction bases not matched to a gene: 2. The CDR3 region has the DNA TGTGCCAGCAGCGGAGGGACTAGCGGCTACAATGAGCAGTTCTTC. It yields the protein CASSGGTSGYNEQFF.

This clonotype was seen a handful of times. The chain recombines TRBV28 with TRBJ1-5; D remains unclear. V was clipped by 6 bases and J by 0 bases, with 12 bases between them. The V gene's germline CDR1 is MDHEN and CDR2 SYDVKM. The CDR3 has 15 amino acids. CDR3 residues: CASSRDINSNQPQHF. In DNA, the CDR3 is TGTGCCAGCAGCCGAGACATAAATAGCAATCAGCCCCAGCATTTT.

This clonotype was counted a few times. V usage is TRBV5-6 and J usage is TRBJ2-7, with no clear D. Trimming stripped 4 bases from V and 2 bases from J, with 10 bases between. This CDR3 is 13 amino acids long. CDR1 is SGHDT and CDR2 is YYEEEE in the germline V gene. CDR3 amino acids: CASSQSPTYEQYF. The CDR3 DNA is TGTGCCAGCAGCCAGTCCCCCACCTACGAGCAGTACTTC.

This clonotype came up a few times. The rearrangement links TRBV12-3 or TRBV12-4 to TRBJ2-1, with 9 bases identical to TRBD2. V shed 8 bases, J shed 7 bases, and the junction held 12 bases outside the gene matches. The CDR3 covers 15 residues. The CDR3 sequence is CASGVGSGGLNEQFF. The DNA of the CDR3 is TGTGCCAGCGGTGTAGGCAGCGGGGGGCTGAATGAGCAGTTCTTC.

This chain uses TRBV5-6 with TRBJ2-6, with 9 bases identical to TRBD1. V lost 2 bases, J lost 12 bases, and 3 bases stayed unmatched. The CDR3 covers 13 residues. The V gene's germline CDR1 is SGHDT and CDR2 YYEEEE. DNA of the CDR3: TGTGCCAGCAGCTTAGGACAGGGGATCGTCCTGACTTTC. This encodes CASSLGQGIVLTF.

The rearrangement links TRBV28 to TRBJ2-7, with TRBD1 matching 8 bases. Unmatched junction bases numbered 4, after V lost 7 bases and J lost 2 bases. Germline values: CDR1 MDHEN, CDR2 SYDVKM. The CDR3 covers 13 residues. CDR3 coding DNA: TGTGCCAGCAAGACAGGGGCCCCCTACGAGCAGTACTTC. This gives the protein CASKTGAPYEQYF.

This clonotype has just a few counts. The chain combines TRBV4-2 with TRBJ2-7; TRBD2 aligns across 11 bases. The germline V gene encodes CDR1 LGHNA and CDR2 YNFKEQ. This CDR3 contains 16 residues. Trimming cost V 1 base and J 6 bases; bases outside gene matches: 8. This chain's CDR3 is CASSQGDWLAGGEQYF. The CDR3, as DNA: TGTGCCAGCAGCCAAGGCGATTGGCTAGCGGGAGGCGAGCAGTACTTC.

This clonotype was recorded only once. V and J are TRBV6-8 and TRBJ2-7; D call uncertain. The CDR3 is made up of 13 amino acids. Trimming left V 2 bases short and J 3 bases short, with 8 bases between. In germline, CDR1 is MNHGY, CDR2 SAAAGT. CDR3 DNA: TGTGCCAGCAGTTACCCGAAGAACTACGAGCAGTACTTC. This codes for CASSYPKNYEQYF.

For the CDR3, the DNA is TGTGCCAGCAGTTGGGACACGTACAATGAGCAGTTCTTC. Its protein product is CASSWDTYNEQFF. The rearrangement links TRBV28 to TRBJ2-1; possibly TRBD1 for D (6 bases). This CDR3 contains 13 residues. The germline gives CDR1 MDHEN, CDR2 SYDVKM. Trimming stripped 4 bases from V and 4 bases from J, with 8 bases between.

Note on this clonotype: Germline and junction disagree at one end, which may indicate a read error. V gene TRBV7-2 combines with J gene TRBJ2-7, with 9 bases identical to TRBD2. Looked up from germline, CDR1 is SGHTA and CDR2 is FQGNSA. This CDR3 spans 14 amino acids. The CDR3 DNA reads as TGTGCCAGCAGCTTAGCTAGCGGGGGCCTATACCGGCACTTC. Translated, it gives CASSLASGGLYRHF.

The chain uses TRBV29-1 and TRBJ2-7; D remains unclear. Germline CDR1 reads SQVTM; CDR2 reads ANQGSEA. The V end lost 4 bases, the J end lost 6 bases, and 13 bases lay between the germline ends. The CDR3 has 12 residues. DNA for the CDR3: TGCAGCGTTGCCGCAGTTTCTGGCGAGCAGTACTTC. Translated, it gives CSVAAVSGEQYF.

This clonotype was observed a handful of times. CDR3 nucleotide sequence: TGCGCCAGCAGCCCAGACACAGGAACCACTGAAGCTTTCTTT. Protein sequence: CASSPDTGTTEAFF. V and J are TRBV5-1 and TRBJ1-1, with D perhaps matching TRBD1 (5 bases). V shed 4 bases and J shed 4 bases, with 14 bases lying between them. Germline V CDR1 and CDR2: SGHRS, YFSETQ. This CDR3 is 14 amino acids long.

The rearrangement links TRBV24-1 to TRBJ2-3; D unclear. V was clipped by 6 bases and J by 6 bases, with 6 bases between them. The V gene's germline CDR1 is KGHDR and CDR2 SFDVKD. The CDR3 has 11 amino acids. CDR3 sequence reads: CATSQSDTQYF. DNA for the CDR3: TGTGCCACCAGTCAGTCGGATACGCAGTATTTT.

This chain links TRBV12-3 or TRBV12-4 with TRBJ1-2, with TRBD1 as a possible D gene (5 bases). The germline V and J ends were trimmed by 8 bases and 2 bases, with 9 bases remaining between them. This CDR3 spans 12 amino acids. The chain's CDR3 is CASRDLNYGYTF. CDR3 coding DNA: TGTGCCAGCCGGGACCTAAACTATGGCTACACCTTC.

The V call is TRBV30, the J call TRBJ2-5; 11 positions match TRBD2. V was pared by 3 bases and J by 9 bases, with 12 bases of the junction left unmatched. The CDR3 consists of 15 residues. Germline-derived CDR1 and CDR2 are GTSNPN and SVGIG (reference sequence). CDR3 nucleotides: TGTGCCTGGAGCGCCGGGACTAGCGGCCTCACGGCCCAGTACTTC. Protein product: CAWSAGTSGLTAQYF.

This chain joins TRBV19 and TRBJ1-1; D unclear. Trimming took off 6 bases at V and 0 bases at J, with 11 bases between the two ends. Germline V gene data show CDR1 as LNHDA and CDR2 as SQIVND (reference sequence). The CDR3 spans 14 residues. The chain's CDR3 is CASRFALVNTEAFF. The CDR3 DNA sequence: TGTGCCAGTAGATTCGCGCTTGTGAACACTGAAGCTTTCTTT.

The V gene is TRBV4-1, the J gene TRBJ2-1, with 8 bases fitting TRBD2. This CDR3 region has 16 residues. Germline lookup yields CDR1 MGHRA and CDR2 YSYEKL. V lost 1 base and J lost 0; bases outside the gene matches: 2. This CDR3 reads CASSQGSGSSYNEQFF. CDR3 nucleotides: TGCGCCAGCAGCCAAGGAAGCGGGAGCTCCTACAATGAGCAGTTCTTC.

This clonotype has just a few counts. This chain connects TRBV23-1 to TRBJ2-7; 7 positions agree with TRBD2. TRBV23-1 qualifies as an ORF whose function is uncertain. The V gene end was trimmed by 6 bases and the J gene end by 6 bases; junction bases not matched to a gene: 17. CDR3 length: 16 residues. CDR3 coding DNA: TGCGCCAGCAGACCGAAGTGGGGGAGGGCCCTCGGCGAGCAGTACTTC. Translating gives CASRPKWGRALGEQYF.

This clonotype is medium-sized within its sample. In DNA form, the CDR3 reads TGTGCCACCAGCAGAGATAGCGGGACTTACAATGAGCAGTTCTTC. Translating gives CATSRDSGTYNEQFF. V gene TRBV15 combines with J gene TRBJ2-1; TRBD2 agrees at 8 bases. J lost 4 bases, V lost 0 bases, and 2 bases had no gene match. Germline assignment: CDR1 LNHNV and CDR2 YYDKDF (reference sequence). There are 15 residues in the CDR3.

This chain joins TRBV19 and TRBJ1-2; the match to TRBD1 covers 11 bases. This CDR3 region has 15 residues. From germline, CDR1 is LNHDA and CDR2 SQIVND (reference sequence). Trimming took 3 bases from V and 8 from J; bases not matched to a gene: 8. This chain's CDR3 is CASSMGGQGVYGYTF. The CDR3 coding sequence is TGTGCCAGTAGTATGGGGGGACAGGGGGTCTACGGCTACACCTTC.

About this clonotype itself: Mismatch with germline at one junction end may stem from a read error. This chain links TRBV28 with TRBJ1-6; the match to TRBD1 covers 9 bases. Germline-derived CDR1 and CDR2 are MDHEN and SYDVKM. The CDR3 contains 15 residues. CDR3 nucleotide sequence: TGTGCCATCAGTTGGCGGGGACAGGGCCAGTCACCCCTCCACTTT. Its protein product is CAISWRGQGQSPLHF.

In this sample, this clonotype turned up a few times. The V and J genes are TRBV29-1 and TRBJ2-1; TRBD2 matches 11 bases. V lost 7 bases, J lost 9 bases, and 20 bases stayed unmatched. Per the germline V gene, CDR1 is SQVTM and CDR2 is ANQGSEA. The CDR3 has 17 amino acids. CDR3 residues: CSANRPGTSGSMGEQFF. CDR3 DNA: TGCAGCGCCAATCGACCCGGGACTAGCGGTTCCATGGGTGAGCAGTTCTTC.

This chain links TRBV28 with TRBJ2-7; D is unclear. Germline V gene lookup returns CDR1 MDHEN and CDR2 SYDVKM. V was clipped by 4 bases and J by 3 bases, with 10 bases between them. The CDR3 extends over 13 amino acids. Here the CDR3 reads CASSSPAFYEQYF. CDR3 nucleotides: TGTGCCAGCAGTTCCCCGGCCTTCTACGAGCAGTACTTC.

The V gene is TRBV20-1, the J gene TRBJ2-5, with D possibly matching TRBD1 (7 bases). V lost 4 bases and J lost 5, with 20 bases in between. The CDR3 spans 15 residues. Germline CDR1 reads DFQATT; CDR2 reads SNEGSKA (reference sequence). The CDR3 is CSATPGRGVGETQYF. The DNA for the CDR3 is TGCAGTGCTACCCCCGGCAGGGGGGTCGGGGAGACCCAGTACTTC.